These 8 T cell receptor beta chains were sequenced from one sample in a study of shared clonotypes between healthy human individuals (TCRdb year 2020). The library was obtained by the immunoSEQ multiplex PCR assay. As stored in TCRdb, this immuneACCESS dataset retains in-frame rearrangements with V and J assigned. A fraction of the clones does not appear; measured against another copy, unresolved V genes explain less than half of the discrepancy, and the remainder lacks a known reason. In this sample the table shows a few million clones, roughly 95% of which occur a single time. 0.1% to 0.15% of the sample is taken by the ten largest. Sequencing was done on a sample of naive CD4+ T cells sorted from blood. Per the publication, the cell subset or site label means: CD45RA+ positively selected. These receptor sequences come from a man aged 18-30 years in good health.

A word on this clone: This specimen includes other DNA sequences encoding the same CDR3. The V gene is TRBV9, the J gene TRBJ2-1; 7 bases are shared with TRBD2. The CDR3 has 15 amino acids. The V gene's germline CDR1 is SGDLS and CDR2 YYNGEE. With V trimmed by 0 bases and J by 8 bases, 8 bases remained unmatched. The CDR3 DNA reads as TGTGCCAGCAGCGTAGGTCAGGGAGGGTTGGATGAGCAGTTCTTC. It translates to CASSVGQGGLDEQFF.

The CDR3 region is CSVAGVYEQFF. The DNA for the CDR3 is TGCAGCGTAGCCGGGGTCTATGAGCAGTTCTTC. J is TRBJ2-1 and V is TRBV29-1, with D maybe TRBD2 (5 bases). CDR1 is SQVTM, CDR2 ANQGSEA, per germline. The V end lost 6 bases, the J end lost 8 bases, and 11 bases lay between the germline ends. This CDR3 is 11 amino acids long.

The chain links TRBV10-3 to TRBJ2-5; TRBD2 aligns across 13 bases. Trimming cost V 2 bases and J 5 bases; bases outside gene matches: 11. This CDR3 spans 18 amino acids. The germline CDR1 and CDR2 sequences are ENHRY and SYGVKD. This CDR3 reads CAISEKIRTSGSLETQYF. DNA for the CDR3: TGTGCCATCAGTGAGAAGATCCGGACTAGCGGGAGTTTGGAGACCCAGTACTTC.

The V and J genes are TRBV15 and TRBJ2-2; D unresolved. In germline, CDR1 is LNHNV, CDR2 YYDKDF (reference sequence). This CDR3 is 16 amino acids long. V was shortened by 1 base and J by 0 bases, with 9 bases between the two germline ends. This chain's CDR3 is CATSRVLPSNTGELFF. CDR3 nucleotides: TGTGCCACCAGCAGAGTTTTACCCTCGAACACCGGGGAGCTGTTTTTT.

CDR3 protein: CASRLGGQDKKVAFF. The CDR3 DNA is TGCGCCAGCCGCCTAGGTGGACAGGACAAAAAGGTAGCTTTCTTT. The chain couples TRBV5-1 to TRBJ1-1; 7 bases fit TRBD1. Trimming at V came to 7 bases and at J to 10 bases, leaving 19 bases not matched to a gene. Germline assignment: CDR1 SGHRS and CDR2 YFSETQ. The CDR3 contains 15 residues.

As regards this clone: This CDR3 is also generated by other DNA sequences in the sample. J is TRBJ2-7 and V is TRBV10-3; D gene unclear. There are 12 residues in the CDR3. V shed 2 bases and J shed 2 bases, with 4 bases lying between them. Germline CDR1 and CDR2: ENHRY and SYGVKD. The CDR3 loop reads CAISEDTYEQYF. The CDR3 coding sequence is TGTGCCATCAGTGAGGACACCTACGAGCAGTACTTC.

In regard to this clone: This same CDR3 is encoded by further DNA sequences in the sample. V gene TRBV30 combines with J gene TRBJ1-3; unclear D gene. This CDR3 comprises 12 residues. Germline values: CDR1 GTSNPN, CDR2 SVGIG (reference sequence). Trimming shortened V by 3 bases and J by 1 base, and 4 bases separated the two germline ends. CDR3 sequence: CAWRGSGNTIYF. CDR3 DNA sequence: TGTGCCTGGAGGGGATCTGGAAACACCATATATTTT.

V and J are TRBV5-4 and TRBJ2-2, with 8 bases lining up with TRBD2. The junction had 7 bases not matched to a gene; V was cut back by 0 bases and J by 3 bases. The CDR3 length is 17 residues. Looked up from germline, CDR1 is SGHNT and CDR2 is YYREEE (reference sequence). DNA for the CDR3: TGTGCCAGCAGCTTGGCCACGGGAGGGATGGACACCGGGGAGCTGTTTTTT. Translation: CASSLATGGMDTGELFF.